One sample yielded the 21 T cell receptor beta chains listed below, sequenced in a study of T cells in localized non-small cell lung cancer. TCRdb's copy holds only in-frame clones and misses some; the assay was immunoSEQ multiplex PCR. This sample carries some 17,000 clones, nearly 90% of them seen once, and the ten largest clones take more than 1%. The specimen was peripheral blood mononuclear cells, collected before any cancer treatment. Source of these receptors: a woman aged 40 to 75 with stage III lung adenocarcinoma.

This clone showed up just a few times. One end of the junction varies from germline; a read error may be responsible. DNA of the CDR3: TGTGCCAGCAGTGAATACAAAGACAGGCCCTTATTC. Amino acids: CASSEYKDRPLF. The V gene is TRBV2, the J gene TRBJ2-7; maybe TRBD1 (6 bases). Germline CDR1 reads SNHLY; CDR2 reads FYNNEI. This CDR3 spans 12 amino acids.

CDR3 coding DNA: TGTGCCAGCAGCTTGCGGGAGGGCCCCATTAGAAAGCAGTACTTC. Translation: CASSLREGPIRKQYF. V is TRBV7-6 and J is TRBJ2-7; 9 bases match TRBD2. V lost 3 bases and J lost 8; bases outside the gene matches: 11. The germline gives CDR1 SGHVS, CDR2 FNYEAQ. The length of the CDR3 is 15 residues.

The chain links TRBV11-3 to TRBJ2-2, with D possibly TRBD1 on 5 matching bases. The germline V gene has CDR1 SGHNT and CDR2 YENEEA. Trimming took 4 bases from V and 7 from J, leaving 19 bases between them. The CDR3 extends over 16 amino acids. CDR3 protein: CASSSWGTGTGGELFF. CDR3 nucleotides: TGTGCCAGCAGCTCCTGGGGAACAGGAACAGGCGGGGAGCTGTTTTTT.

The CDR3 here is CASSPPTTYNSPLHF. The CDR3 DNA follows: TGTGCCAGCAGTCCACCCACGACTTATAATTCACCCCTCCACTTT. The chain joins TRBV11-2 to TRBJ1-6; no firm D call. From germline, CDR1 is SGHAT and CDR2 FQNNGV. The CDR3 runs 15 residues. Between the trimmed V and J ends, which lost 6 bases and 4 bases, there was a span of 13 bases.

This sequence joins TRBV28 and TRBJ2-5, with D perhaps TRBD1 (7 bases). The CDR3 length is 14 residues. V was trimmed by 5 bases and J by 4 bases, leaving 14 bases between them. CDR1 and CDR2 (germline): MDHEN, SYDVKM. CDR3 sequence reads: CASSVPQGGETQYF. DNA of the CDR3: TGTGCCAGCAGTGTTCCCCAGGGGGGAGAGACCCAGTACTTC.

This clone was counted only a few times. The rearrangement links TRBV27 to TRBJ2-3; D is uncertain. Germline V gene data show CDR1 as MNHEY and CDR2 as SMNVEV (reference sequence). V was pared by 6 bases and J by 6 bases, with 19 bases between. CDR3 size: 15 residues. CDR3 sequence reads: CASRFGRGSFDTQYF. The CDR3 DNA follows: TGTGCCAGCAGGTTCGGAAGAGGTTCGTTCGATACGCAGTATTTT.

This chain connects TRBV7-9 to TRBJ2-7; D call uncertain. V was clipped by 5 bases and J by 0 bases, with 5 bases between them. This CDR3 region has 12 residues. CDR1 and CDR2 (germline): SEHNR, FQNEAQ (reference sequence). The CDR3: CASSANSYEQYF. DNA of the CDR3: TGTGCCAGCAGCGCAAACTCCTACGAGCAGTACTTC. The full variable domain, completed using reference TRBV7-9 and TRBJ2-7, is DTGVSQNPRHKITKRGQNVTFRCDPISEHNRLYWYRQTLGQGPEFLTYFQNEAQLEKSRLLSDRFSAERPKGSFSTLEIQRTEQGDSAMYLCASSANSYEQYFGPGTRLTVT.

This clone was detected a few times. For the CDR3, the DNA is TGTGCCATCAGTGTCAATCCTACTAGCGGGGGGGTCCCGTACTTC. Protein product: CAISVNPTSGGVPYF. The chain recombines TRBV10-3 with TRBJ2-7; the match to TRBD2 covers 13 bases. The J segment lost 12 bases and the V segment lost 4 bases, leaving 12 bases of the junction unmatched. The CDR3 totals 15 residues. CDR1 and CDR2 (germline): ENHRY, SYGVKD.

The rearrangement links TRBV6-1 to TRBJ1-2; no clear D. The germline gives CDR1 MNHNS, CDR2 SASEGT. CDR3 length equals 13 residues. The ends were cut back, 10 bases at V and 2 bases at J, with 14 bases in the middle. CDR3 amino acids: CATEAGSNYGYTF. The DNA for the CDR3 is TGTGCCACCGAGGCGGGATCAAACTATGGCTACACCTTC.

The chain uses TRBV5-1 and TRBJ2-5; tentatively, D is TRBD1 or TRBD2 (5 bases each). CDR3 length: 14 amino acids. Germline V CDR1 and CDR2: SGHRS, YFSETQ. Trimming stripped 4 bases from V and 7 bases from J, with 17 bases between. CDR3 bases: TGCGCCAGCAGCCCCGGGGCAGTCTTGGGGACCCAGTACTTC. Its translation: CASSPGAVLGTQYF.

This clone has only one observation. This chain joins TRBV5-1 and TRBJ2-2; no firm D call. Germline assignment: CDR1 SGHRS and CDR2 YFSETQ. This CDR3 spans 13 amino acids. Trimming shortened V by 5 bases and J by 6 bases, and 11 bases separated the two germline ends. The DNA of the CDR3 is TGCGCCAGCAGGGAAATAGGTCCCGGGGAGCTGTTTTTT. It encodes CASREIGPGELFF.

The chain has TRBV6-1 and TRBJ2-5; a weak D match, TRBD1 (6 bases). V dropped 1 base and J dropped 5 bases, with 11 bases sitting between them. The CDR3 spans 14 residues. CDR1 is MNHNS, CDR2 SASEGT, per germline. CDR3 nucleotides: TGTGCCAGCAGTGAAGGAGGGGGAAGGGAGACCCAGTACTTC. Amino acids: CASSEGGGRETQYF.

The chain has TRBV10-1 and TRBJ2-1, with 9 positions matching TRBD2. The germline CDR1 and CDR2 sequences are WNHNN and SYGVQD (reference sequence). CDR3 length: 17 amino acids. The V and J ends lost 7 bases and 4 bases, in that order; junction bases with no gene match: 14. The CDR3 region has the DNA TGCGCCAGCAACCCCGGTGGGGCTAGCGGGGCGTACAATGAGCAGTTCTTC. It yields the protein CASNPGGASGAYNEQFF.

The chain joins TRBV28 to TRBJ2-3, with D unresolved. Trimming took 3 bases from V and 1 from J, leaving 8 bases between them. The germline CDR1 and CDR2 sequences are MDHEN and SYDVKM. The CDR3 has 14 residues. CDR3 amino acids: CASSFMIGTDTQYF. The CDR3 DNA reads as TGTGCCAGCAGTTTCATGATAGGCACAGATACGCAGTATTTT.

The rearrangement links TRBV6-1 to TRBJ2-7, with 8 bases lining up with TRBD1. The germline CDR1 and CDR2 sequences are MNHNS and SASEGT. The ends lost 4 bases at V and 2 bases at J; junction bases unmatched: 7. The CDR3 covers 15 residues. CDR3 sequence: CASSAQGAGAYEQYF. For the CDR3, the DNA is TGTGCCAGCAGTGCCCAGGGGGCGGGCGCCTACGAGCAGTACTTC.

The rearrangement links TRBV7-2 to TRBJ2-7, with D uncertain. Trimming took 2 bases from V and 2 from J, leaving 7 bases between them. This CDR3 comprises 13 residues. Per germline, CDR1 SGHTA and CDR2 FQGNSA. CDR3 amino acids: CASSLSIAYEQYF. DNA of the CDR3: TGTGCCAGCAGCTTAAGCATCGCCTACGAGCAGTACTTC.

This chain links TRBV11-2 with TRBJ2-1, with 13 bases that match TRBD2. The CDR3 spans 19 residues. Germline loops: CDR1 SGHAT, CDR2 FQNNGV. With 8 bases clipped from V and 9 bases from J, the junction kept 22 bases outside the gene matches. This chain's CDR3 is CASSKRGGTSGTPGIEQFF. In DNA form, the CDR3 reads TGTGCCAGCTCAAAAAGGGGGGGGACTAGCGGGACCCCAGGGATTGAGCAGTTCTTC.

This rearrangement joins TRBV7-2 to TRBJ2-2; D is perhaps TRBD2 (7 bases). The CDR3 runs to 16 residues. Germline assignment: CDR1 SGHTA and CDR2 FQGNSA. V dropped 7 bases and J dropped 1 base, with 16 bases sitting between them. CDR3 nucleotides: TGTGCCAGCACCAGAGGGGGGGGACAGAACACCGGGGAGCTGTTTTTT. Its protein product is CASTRGGGQNTGELFF.

The chain couples TRBV5-6 to TRBJ2-1; 7 bases map to TRBD2. The ends lost 0 bases at V and 9 bases at J; junction bases unmatched: 9. CDR1 and CDR2 (germline): SGHDT, YYEEEE. The CDR3 spans 15 residues. The CDR3 reads CASSLVASGQVEQFF. DNA for the CDR3: TGTGCCAGCAGCTTGGTGGCTAGCGGCCAGGTTGAGCAGTTCTTC.

The V gene is TRBV27, the J gene TRBJ1-2; TRBD1 might be the D (5 bases). V was clipped by 2 bases and J by 4 bases, with 17 bases between them. From germline, CDR1 is MNHEY and CDR2 SMNVEV (reference sequence). The CDR3 loop spans 16 amino acids. CDR3 bases: TGTGCCAGCAGTTTACGATCTCGACAGTTACTCTATGGCTACACCTTC. It codes for CASSLRSRQLLYGYTF.

This chain connects TRBV18 to TRBJ2-2, with D perhaps TRBD2 (5 bases). Germline V gene sequence: CDR1 KGHSH, CDR2 LQKENI. This CDR3 has 15 amino acids. V was trimmed by 1 base and J by 5 bases, leaving 11 bases between them. CDR3 DNA sequence: TGTGCCAGCTCACCACGGAGCGGTTCAACCGGGGAGCTGTTTTTT. Its translation: CASSPRSGSTGELFF.